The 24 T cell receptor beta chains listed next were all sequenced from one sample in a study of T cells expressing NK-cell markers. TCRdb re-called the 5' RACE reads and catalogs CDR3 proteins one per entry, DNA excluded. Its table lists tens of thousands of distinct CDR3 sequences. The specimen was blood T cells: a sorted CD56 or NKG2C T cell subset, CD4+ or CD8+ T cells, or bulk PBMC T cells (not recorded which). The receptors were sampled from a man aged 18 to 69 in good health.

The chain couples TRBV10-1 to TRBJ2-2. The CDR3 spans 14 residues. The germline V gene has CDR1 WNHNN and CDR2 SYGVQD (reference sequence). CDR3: CASSVTLNTGELFF.

CDR3 loop: CASSPRGGDIDEQYF. This chain links TRBV7-9 with TRBJ2-7; the D call of TRBD2 rests on TCRdb alone, since no DNA is present to check it. The CDR3 runs to 15 residues. Germline lookup yields CDR1 SEHNR and CDR2 FQNEAQ (reference sequence). The variable domain in full, completed from reference TRBV7-9 and TRBJ2-7, reads DTGVSQNPRHKITKRGQNVTFRCDPISEHNRLYWYRQTLGQGPEFLTYFQNEAQLEKSRLLSDRFSAERPKGSFSTLEIQRTEQGDSAMYLCASSPRGGDIDEQYFGPGTRLTVT.

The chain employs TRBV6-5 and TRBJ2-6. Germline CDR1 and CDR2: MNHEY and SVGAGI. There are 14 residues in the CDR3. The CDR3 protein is CASSYSSGANVLTF.

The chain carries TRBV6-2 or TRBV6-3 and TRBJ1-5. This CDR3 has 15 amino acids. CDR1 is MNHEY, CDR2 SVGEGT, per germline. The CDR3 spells CASSTPGLYNQPQHF.

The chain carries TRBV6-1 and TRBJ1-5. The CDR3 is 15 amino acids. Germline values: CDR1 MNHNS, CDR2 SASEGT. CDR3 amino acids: CASSRDGNSNQPQHF.

The CDR3 region is CASSQDTWSPQHF. The chain couples TRBV4-3 to TRBJ1-5. The CDR3 is made up of 13 amino acids. Germline V gene data show CDR1 as LGHNA and CDR2 as YSLEER.

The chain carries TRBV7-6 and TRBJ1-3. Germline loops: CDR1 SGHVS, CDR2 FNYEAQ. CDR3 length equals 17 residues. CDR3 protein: CASSLRTGTNSGNTIYF.

The chain's CDR3 is CASSQIRTSGYYEQYF. The chain has TRBV4-3 and TRBJ2-7; the TCRdb D gene call, TRBD2, has no DNA to confirm it. This CDR3 spans 16 amino acids. The germline V gene encodes CDR1 LGHNA and CDR2 YSLEER.

The chain's CDR3 is CASSYGARGNTGELFF. The V gene is TRBV6-5, the J gene TRBJ2-2; the TCRdb call, TRBD1, lacks DNA for checking. The germline V gene encodes CDR1 MNHEY and CDR2 SVGAGI. The CDR3 length is 16 residues.

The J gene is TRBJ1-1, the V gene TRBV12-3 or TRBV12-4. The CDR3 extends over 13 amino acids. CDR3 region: CASSFAGFTEAFF.

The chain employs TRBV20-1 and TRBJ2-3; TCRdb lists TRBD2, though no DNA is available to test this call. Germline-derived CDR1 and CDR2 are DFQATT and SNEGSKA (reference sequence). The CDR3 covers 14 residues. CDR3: CSAREAGLTDTQYF.

CDR3 region: CASSLTNEQFF. The V call is TRBV5-6, the J call TRBJ2-1. The germline gives CDR1 SGHDT, CDR2 YYEEEE. This CDR3 has 11 amino acids.

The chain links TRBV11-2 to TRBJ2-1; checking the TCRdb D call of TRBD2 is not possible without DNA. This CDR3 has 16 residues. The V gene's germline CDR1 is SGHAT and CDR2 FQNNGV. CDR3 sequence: CASSPGTLTLYNEQFF.

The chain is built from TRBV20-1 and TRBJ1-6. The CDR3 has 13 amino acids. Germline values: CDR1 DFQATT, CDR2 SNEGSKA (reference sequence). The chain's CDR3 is CSARDSANSPLHF.

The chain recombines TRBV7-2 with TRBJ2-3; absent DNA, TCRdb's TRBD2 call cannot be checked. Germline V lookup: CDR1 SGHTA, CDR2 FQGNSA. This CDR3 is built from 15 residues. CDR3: CASSLAGAGADTQYF.

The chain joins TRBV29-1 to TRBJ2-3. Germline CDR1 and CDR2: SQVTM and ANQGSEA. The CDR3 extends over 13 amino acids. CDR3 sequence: CSVTYGRTDTQYF.

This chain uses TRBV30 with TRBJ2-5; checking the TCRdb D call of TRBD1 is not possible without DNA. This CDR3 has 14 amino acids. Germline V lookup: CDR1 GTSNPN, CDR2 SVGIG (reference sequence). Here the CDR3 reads CAWQTGTGSMAQYF.

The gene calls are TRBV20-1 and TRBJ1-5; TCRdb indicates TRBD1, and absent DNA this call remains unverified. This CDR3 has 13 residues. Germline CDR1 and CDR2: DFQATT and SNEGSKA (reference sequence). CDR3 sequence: CSAVGPSNQPQHF.

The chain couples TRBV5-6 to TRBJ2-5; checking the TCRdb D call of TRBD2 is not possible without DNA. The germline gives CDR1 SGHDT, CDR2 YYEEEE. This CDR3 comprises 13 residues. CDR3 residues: CASSGTSGKTQYF.

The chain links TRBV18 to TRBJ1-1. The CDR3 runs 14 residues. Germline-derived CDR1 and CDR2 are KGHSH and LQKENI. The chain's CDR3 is CASSPIQENTEAFF.

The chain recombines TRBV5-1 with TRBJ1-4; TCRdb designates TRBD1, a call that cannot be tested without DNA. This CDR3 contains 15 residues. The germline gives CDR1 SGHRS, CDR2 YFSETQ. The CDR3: CASSLGGSANEKLFF.

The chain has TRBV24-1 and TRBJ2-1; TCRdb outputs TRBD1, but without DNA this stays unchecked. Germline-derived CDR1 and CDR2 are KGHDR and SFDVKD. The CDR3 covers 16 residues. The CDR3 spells CATSDPGTDTNNEQFF.

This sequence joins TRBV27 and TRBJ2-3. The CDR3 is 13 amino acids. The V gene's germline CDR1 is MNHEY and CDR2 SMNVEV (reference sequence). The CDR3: CASRSQNTNTQYF.

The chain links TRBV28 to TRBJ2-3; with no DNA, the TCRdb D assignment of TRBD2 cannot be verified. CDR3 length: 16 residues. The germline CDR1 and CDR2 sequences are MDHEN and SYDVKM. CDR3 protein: CASSFPTSGRGDTQYF. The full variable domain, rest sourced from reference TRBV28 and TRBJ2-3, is DVKVTQSSRYLVKRTGEKVFLECVQDMDHENMFWYRQDPGLGLRLIYFSYDVKMKEKGDIPEGYSVSREKKERFSLILESASTNQTSMYLCASSFPTSGRGDTQYFGPGTRLTVL.